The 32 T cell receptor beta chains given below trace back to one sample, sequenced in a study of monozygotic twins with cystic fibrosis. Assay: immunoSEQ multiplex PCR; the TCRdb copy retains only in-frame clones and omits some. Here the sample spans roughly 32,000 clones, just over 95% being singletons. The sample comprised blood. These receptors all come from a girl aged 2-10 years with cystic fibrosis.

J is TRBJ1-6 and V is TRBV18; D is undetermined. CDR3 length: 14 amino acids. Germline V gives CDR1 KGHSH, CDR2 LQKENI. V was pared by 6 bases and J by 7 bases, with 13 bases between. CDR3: CASSPPPGNSPLHF. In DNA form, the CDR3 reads TGTGCCAGCTCCCCTCCACCTGGGAATTCACCCCTCCACTTT.

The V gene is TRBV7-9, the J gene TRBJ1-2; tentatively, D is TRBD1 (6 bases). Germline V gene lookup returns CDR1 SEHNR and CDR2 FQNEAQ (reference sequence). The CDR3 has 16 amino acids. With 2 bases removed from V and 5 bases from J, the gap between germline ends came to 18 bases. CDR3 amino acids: CASSLRETGTNYGYTF. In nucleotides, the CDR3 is TGTGCCAGCAGCTTAAGGGAAACCGGGACAAATTATGGCTACACCTTC. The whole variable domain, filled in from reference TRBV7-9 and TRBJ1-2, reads DTGVSQNPRHKITKRGQNVTFRCDPISEHNRLYWYRQTLGQGPEFLTYFQNEAQLEKSRLLSDRFSAERPKGSFSTLEIQRTEQGDSAMYLCASSLRETGTNYGYTFGSGTRLTVV.

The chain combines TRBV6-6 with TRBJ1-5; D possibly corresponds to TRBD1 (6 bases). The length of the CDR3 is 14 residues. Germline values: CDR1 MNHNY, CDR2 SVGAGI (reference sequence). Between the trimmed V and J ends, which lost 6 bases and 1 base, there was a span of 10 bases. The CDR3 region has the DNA TGTGCCAGCAGATTGCAGGGGAGCAATCAGCCCCAGCATTTT. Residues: CASRLQGSNQPQHF.

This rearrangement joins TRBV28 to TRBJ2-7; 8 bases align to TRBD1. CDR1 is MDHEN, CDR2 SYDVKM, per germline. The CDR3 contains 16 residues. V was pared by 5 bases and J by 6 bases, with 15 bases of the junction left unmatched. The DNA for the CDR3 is TGTGCCAGCAGTCTTGGGCCGAATGGACAGGGAGGCGAGCAGTACTTC. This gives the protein CASSLGPNGQGGEQYF.

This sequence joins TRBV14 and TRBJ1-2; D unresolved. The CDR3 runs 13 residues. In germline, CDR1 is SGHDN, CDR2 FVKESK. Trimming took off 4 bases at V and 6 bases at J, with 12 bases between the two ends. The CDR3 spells CASSPTEGHGYTF. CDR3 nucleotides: TGTGCCAGCAGCCCCACGGAAGGTCATGGCTACACCTTC.

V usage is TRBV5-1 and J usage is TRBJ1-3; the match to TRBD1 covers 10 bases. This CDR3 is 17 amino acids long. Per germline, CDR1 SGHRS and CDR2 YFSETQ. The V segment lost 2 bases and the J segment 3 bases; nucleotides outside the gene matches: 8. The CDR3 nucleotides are TGCGCCAGCAGCTTAGAGACAGGGGGCCGAAATGGAAACACCATATATTTT. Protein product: CASSLETGGRNGNTIYF.

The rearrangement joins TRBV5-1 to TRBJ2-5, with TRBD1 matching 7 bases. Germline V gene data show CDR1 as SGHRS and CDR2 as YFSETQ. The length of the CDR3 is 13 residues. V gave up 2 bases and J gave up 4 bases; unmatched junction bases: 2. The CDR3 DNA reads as TGCGCCAGCAGCTTCGACAGGGTAGAGACCCAGTACTTC. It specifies CASSFDRVETQYF.

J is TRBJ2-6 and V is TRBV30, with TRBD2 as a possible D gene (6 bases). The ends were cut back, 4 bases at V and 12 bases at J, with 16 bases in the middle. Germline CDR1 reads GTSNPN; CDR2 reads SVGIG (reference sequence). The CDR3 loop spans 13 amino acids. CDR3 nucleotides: TGTGCCTGGACCCCGGGAGTAACATCCGTCCTGACTTTC. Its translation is CAWTPGVTSVLTF.

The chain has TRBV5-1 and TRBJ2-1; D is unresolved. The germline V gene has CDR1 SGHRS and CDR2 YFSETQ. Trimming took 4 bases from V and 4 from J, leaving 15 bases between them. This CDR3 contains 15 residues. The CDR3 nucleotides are TGCGCCAGCAGCCCGCGACCCGGGTCTTACAATGAGCAGTTCTTC. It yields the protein CASSPRPGSYNEQFF.

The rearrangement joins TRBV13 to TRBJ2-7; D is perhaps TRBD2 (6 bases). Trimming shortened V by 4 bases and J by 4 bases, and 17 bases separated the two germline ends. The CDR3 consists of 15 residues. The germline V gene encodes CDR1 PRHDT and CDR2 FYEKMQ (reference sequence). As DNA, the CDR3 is TGTGCCAGCAGCTCCCCGGGGGTATCAGTTTACGAGCAGTACTTC. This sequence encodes CASSSPGVSVYEQYF.

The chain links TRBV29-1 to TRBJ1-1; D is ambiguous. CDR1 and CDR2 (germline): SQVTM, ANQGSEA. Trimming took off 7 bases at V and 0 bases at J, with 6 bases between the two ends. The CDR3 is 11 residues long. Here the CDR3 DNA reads TGCAGCGCGGACCTGAACACTGAAGCTTTCTTT. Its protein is CSADLNTEAFF.

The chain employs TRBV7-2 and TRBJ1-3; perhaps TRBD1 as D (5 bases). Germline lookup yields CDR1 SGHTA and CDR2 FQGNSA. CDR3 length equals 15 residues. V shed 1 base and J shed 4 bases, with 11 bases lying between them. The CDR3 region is CASSLGPGVGNTIYF. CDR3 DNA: TGTGCCAGCAGCTTAGGGCCGGGGGTCGGAAACACCATATATTTT.

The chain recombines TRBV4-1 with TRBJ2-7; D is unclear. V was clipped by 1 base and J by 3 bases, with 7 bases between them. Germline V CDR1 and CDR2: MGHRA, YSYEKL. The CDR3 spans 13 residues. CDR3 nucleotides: TGCGCCAGCAGCCAAGGCCGAAACTACGAGCAGTACTTC. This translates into CASSQGRNYEQYF.

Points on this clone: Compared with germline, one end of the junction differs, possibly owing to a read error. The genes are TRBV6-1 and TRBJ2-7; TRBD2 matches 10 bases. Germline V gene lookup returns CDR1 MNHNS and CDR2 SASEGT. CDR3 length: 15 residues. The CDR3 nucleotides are TGTGCCAGCAGCGAAGAAATAGCGGGAGGCAACGAGCAGTACTTC. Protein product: CASSEEIAGGNEQYF.

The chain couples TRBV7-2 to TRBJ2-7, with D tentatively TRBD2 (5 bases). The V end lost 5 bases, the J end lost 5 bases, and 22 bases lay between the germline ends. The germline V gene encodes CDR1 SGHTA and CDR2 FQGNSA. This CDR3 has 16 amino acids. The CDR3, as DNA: TGTGCCAGCAGCCCTAACCTTGACTACAATTGGGACGAGCAGTACTTC. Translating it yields CASSPNLDYNWDEQYF.

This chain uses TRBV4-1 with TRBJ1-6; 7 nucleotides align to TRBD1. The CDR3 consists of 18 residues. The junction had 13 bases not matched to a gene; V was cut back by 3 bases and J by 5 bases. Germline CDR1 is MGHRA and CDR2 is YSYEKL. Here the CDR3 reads CASSQGGLTQGNNSPLHF. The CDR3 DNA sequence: TGCGCCAGCAGCCAGGGGGGGCTGACACAGGGGAATAATTCACCCCTCCACTTT.

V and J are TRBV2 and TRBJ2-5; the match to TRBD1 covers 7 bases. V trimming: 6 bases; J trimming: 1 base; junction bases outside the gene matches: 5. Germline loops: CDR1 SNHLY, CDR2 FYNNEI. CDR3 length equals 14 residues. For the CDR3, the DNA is TGTGCCAGCAGCAAGACAGGGCTCCAAGAGACCCAGTACTTC. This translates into CASSKTGLQETQYF.

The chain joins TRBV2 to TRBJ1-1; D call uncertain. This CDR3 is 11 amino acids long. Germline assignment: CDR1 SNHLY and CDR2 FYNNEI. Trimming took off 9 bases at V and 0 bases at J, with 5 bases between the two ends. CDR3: CASQLNTEAFF. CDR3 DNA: TGTGCCAGTCAGCTGAACACTGAAGCTTTCTTT.

CDR3: CASRYTGGSAGYGYTF. In nucleotides, the CDR3 is TGTGCCAGCAGGTACACAGGGGGCTCGGCCGGTTATGGCTACACCTTC. The rearrangement uses TRBV6-5 and TRBJ1-2; 9 positions match TRBD1. The CDR3 length is 16 residues. Germline-derived CDR1 and CDR2 are MNHEY and SVGAGI. The ends lost 6 bases at V and 5 bases at J; junction bases unmatched: 13.

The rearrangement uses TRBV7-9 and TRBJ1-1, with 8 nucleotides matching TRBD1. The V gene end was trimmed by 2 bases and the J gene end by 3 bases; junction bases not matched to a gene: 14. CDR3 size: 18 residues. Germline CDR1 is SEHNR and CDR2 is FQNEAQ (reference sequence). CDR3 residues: CASSLRGPGTGLHTEAFF. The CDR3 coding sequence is TGTGCCAGCAGCTTACGGGGCCCCGGGACAGGCCTTCACACTGAAGCTTTCTTT. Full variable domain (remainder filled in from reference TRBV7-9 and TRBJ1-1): DTGVSQNPRHKITKRGQNVTFRCDPISEHNRLYWYRQTLGQGPEFLTYFQNEAQLEKSRLLSDRFSAERPKGSFSTLEIQRTEQGDSAMYLCASSLRGPGTGLHTEAFFGQGTRLTVV.

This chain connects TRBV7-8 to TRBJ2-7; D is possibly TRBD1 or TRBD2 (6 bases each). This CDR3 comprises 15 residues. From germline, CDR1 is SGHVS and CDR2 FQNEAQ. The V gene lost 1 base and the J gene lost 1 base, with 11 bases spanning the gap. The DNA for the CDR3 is TGTGCCAGCAGCTTAGATCGGGGGCCGTCCTACGAGCAGTACTTC. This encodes CASSLDRGPSYEQYF.

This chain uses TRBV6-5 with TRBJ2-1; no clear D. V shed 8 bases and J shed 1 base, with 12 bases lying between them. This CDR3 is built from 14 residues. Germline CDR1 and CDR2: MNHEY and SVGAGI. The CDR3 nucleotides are TGTGCCAGCTGTCCAGGTAAATCCTACAATGAGCAGTTCTTC. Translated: CASCPGKSYNEQFF.

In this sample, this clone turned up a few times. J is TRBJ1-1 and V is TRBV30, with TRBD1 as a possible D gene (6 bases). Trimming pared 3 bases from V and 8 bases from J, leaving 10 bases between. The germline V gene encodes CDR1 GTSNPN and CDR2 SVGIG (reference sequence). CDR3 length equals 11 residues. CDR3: CAWRSGQEAFF. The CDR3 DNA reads TGTGCCTGGAGGTCAGGACAGGAAGCTTTCTTT.

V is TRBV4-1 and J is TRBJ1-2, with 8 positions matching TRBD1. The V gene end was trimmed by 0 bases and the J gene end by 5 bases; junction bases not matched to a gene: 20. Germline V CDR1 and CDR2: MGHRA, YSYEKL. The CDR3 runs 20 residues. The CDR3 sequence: CASSQDLYRTGLLMRYGYTF. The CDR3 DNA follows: TGCGCCAGCAGCCAAGATCTTTACCGGACAGGGCTCTTAATGCGATATGGCTACACCTTC.

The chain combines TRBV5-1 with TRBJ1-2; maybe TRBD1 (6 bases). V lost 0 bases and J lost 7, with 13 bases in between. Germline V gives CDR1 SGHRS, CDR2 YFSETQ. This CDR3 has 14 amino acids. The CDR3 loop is CASSLDSGVVGYTF. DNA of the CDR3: TGCGCCAGCAGCTTGGATTCAGGGGTTGTTGGCTACACCTTC.

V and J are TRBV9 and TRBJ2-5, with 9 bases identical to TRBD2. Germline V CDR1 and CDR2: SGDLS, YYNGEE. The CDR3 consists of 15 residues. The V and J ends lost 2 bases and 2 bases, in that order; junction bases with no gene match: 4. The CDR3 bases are TGTGCCAGCAGCGTTAGCGGGAGCGCTCAAGAGACCCAGTACTTC. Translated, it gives CASSVSGSAQETQYF.

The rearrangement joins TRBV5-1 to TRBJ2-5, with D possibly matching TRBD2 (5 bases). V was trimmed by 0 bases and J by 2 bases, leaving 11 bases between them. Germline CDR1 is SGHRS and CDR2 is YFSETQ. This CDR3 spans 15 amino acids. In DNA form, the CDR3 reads TGCGCCAGCAGCTTGGTTCGAGCGGAACAAGAGACCCAGTACTTC. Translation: CASSLVRAEQETQYF.

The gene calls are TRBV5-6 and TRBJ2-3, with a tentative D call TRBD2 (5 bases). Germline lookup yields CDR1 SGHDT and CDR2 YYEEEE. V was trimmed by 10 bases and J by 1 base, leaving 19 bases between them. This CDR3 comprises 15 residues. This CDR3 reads CASGSLGGGTDTQYF. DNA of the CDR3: TGTGCCTCGGGGAGTCTTGGTGGAGGCACAGATACGCAGTATTTT.

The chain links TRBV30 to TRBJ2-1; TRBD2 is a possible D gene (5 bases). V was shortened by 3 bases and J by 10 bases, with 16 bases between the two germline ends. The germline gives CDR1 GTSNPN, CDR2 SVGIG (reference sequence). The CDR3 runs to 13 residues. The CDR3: CAWSPIARSEQFF. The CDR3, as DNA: TGTGCCTGGAGCCCAATAGCGCGTTCGGAGCAGTTCTTC.

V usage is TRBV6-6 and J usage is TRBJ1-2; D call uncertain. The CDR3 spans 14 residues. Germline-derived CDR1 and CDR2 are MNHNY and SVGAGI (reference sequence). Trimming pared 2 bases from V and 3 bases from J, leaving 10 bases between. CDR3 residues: CASSYLAGDYGYTF. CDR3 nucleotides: TGTGCCAGCAGTTACCTCGCCGGAGACTATGGCTACACCTTC.

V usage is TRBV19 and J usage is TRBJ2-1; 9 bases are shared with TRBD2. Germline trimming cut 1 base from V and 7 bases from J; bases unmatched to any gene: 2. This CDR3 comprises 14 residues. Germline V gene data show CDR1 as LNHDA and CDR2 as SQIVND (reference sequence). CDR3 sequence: CASSIGGRGNEQFF. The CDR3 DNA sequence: TGTGCCAGTAGTATAGGCGGGAGGGGGAATGAGCAGTTCTTC.

CDR3 nucleotides: TGTGCGACGACAGGGGACATTGTTAACTATGGCTACACCTTC. Translated, it gives CATTGDIVNYGYTF. The chain recombines TRBV30 with TRBJ1-2; 8 bases match TRBD1. The CDR3 runs to 14 residues. Germline lookup yields CDR1 GTSNPN and CDR2 SVGIG (reference sequence).